This T cell receptor (beta chain) was profiled in a study of blood T cell repertoires in COVID-19 (dated by TCRdb to about 2020). Broadly, across the study: Collaborator samples came from the United States, Italy and Spain and covered acute and convalescent phases of COVID-19. The prospective study material was composed of cDNA or gDNA derived from T cells, B-cell-depleted T cells, or PBMCs. HLA class I and class II types, where available, came from metadata supplied by the sample provider rather than from assay-based typing. The dataset comprised deeply sampled blood TCRbeta repertoires from subjects exposed to, actively infected with, or recovered from COVID-19. The samples were drawn from the first 160 participants of the ongoing ImmuneRACE study and from about 1,200 subjects provided by 6 global collaborators. The repertoires were made available in a free public database intended to serve as a resource for research on the immune response to SARS-CoV-2. Sample metadata almost always included a de-identified subject ID, COVID-19 status, age in years and sex.

On the study overall, not on this receptor specifically: Clinical and demographic metadata were provided uncurated, with the amount varying by source and participant.

TCRbeta CDR3 regions were amplified from genomic DNA by means of the immunoSEQ Assay, a bias-controlled multiplex PCR. Per the source publication's procedure: The number of nucleated cells in each sample was estimated by amplification of reference gene primers within the assay. To quantify the absolute abundance of each unique TCRbeta CDR3 rearrangement, sequence reads were collapsed and filtered. For each sample, productive Simpson clonality was calculated as the square root of Simpson's diversity index over productive rearrangements. TCRdb obtained this table from immuneACCESS and retained in-frame rearrangements with V and J assigned. These tables miss some clones; where compared with another copy, unresolved V genes account for less than half of the shortfall, and the remainder is unexplained. V and J calls and clone size are copied from that table; D and trimming were computed from the DNA. Here the sample has over 150,000 clones; more than 85% occur a single time. In total, the top ten clones hold 2.7% of the sample.

Each collaborating institution followed its own protocols to collect whole blood in K2EDTA tubes. For TCRbeta analysis, collaborator samples were shipped as frozen whole blood, as isolated PBMCs, or as DNA extracted from either sample type. Via the germline V gene, CDR1 is MDHEN and CDR2 SYDVKM. The CDR3 runs 12 amino acids, cysteine and phenylalanine included. The read is trimmed to its CDR3 DNA, 36 bases read in frame from base 1. V is clipped by 5 bases and J by 7 bases, and the sequence between their germline boundaries is 9 bases long. This clone was counted a few times. It has no known antigen specificity. Per-nucleotide qualities are absent, and no much larger clonotype sits a single base away.

Sequencing input: peripheral blood. The sequence links TRBV28 to TRBJ1-3; TRBD1 could be the D gene, as 6 bases match. The receptor's source is a man aged 35 to 55 with active or convalescent COVID-19. The nucleotides are TGTGCCAGCAGTCCGAGGGGGAACACCATATATTTT. This gives the protein CASSPRGNTIYF.